The 25 T cell receptor beta chains listed next were all sequenced from one sample in a study of radiotherapy plus CTLA-4 blockade in lung cancer. Produced via immunoSEQ multiplex PCR; TCRdb's table is partial and in-frame only. The sample contains about 31,000 clones, less than 75% of which appear only once. The sample was peripheral blood, taken from a patient treated with radiotherapy plus ipilimumab. These receptors all come from a human donor with non-small cell lung cancer whose response to radiotherapy plus ipilimumab could not be evaluated.

This clone was observed a single time. V is TRBV7-6 and J is TRBJ1-3; 9 nucleotides align to TRBD1. The V and J ends lost 4 bases and 9 bases, in that order; junction bases with no gene match: 10. Germline V gene lookup returns CDR1 SGHVS and CDR2 FNYEAQ. The CDR3 runs 15 residues. The CDR3 region has the DNA TGTGCCAGCAGCTCCCGAGACAGGGGGATGAGCACCATATATTTT. Translated, it gives CASSSRDRGMSTIYF.

This chain connects TRBV5-1 to TRBJ2-7, with D perhaps matching TRBD1 (6 bases). The CDR3 is made up of 13 amino acids. The V and J ends lost 2 bases and 3 bases respectively, with 9 bases between them. Germline CDR1 SGHRS, CDR2 YFSETQ. CDR3: CASSLTGNYEQYF. The CDR3 coding sequence is TGCGCCAGCAGCTTAACAGGGAACTACGAGCAGTACTTC.

The V call is TRBV18, the J call TRBJ1-3; D is uncertain. V lost 3 bases and J lost 3, with 9 bases in between. Germline lookup yields CDR1 KGHSH and CDR2 LQKENI. This CDR3 comprises 14 residues. The CDR3 loop is CASSPEGIGNTIYF. The CDR3 DNA follows: TGTGCCAGCTCACCCGAGGGCATTGGAAACACCATATATTTT.

V gene TRBV30 combines with J gene TRBJ1-2; the match to TRBD1 covers 7 bases. The CDR3 is 14 residues long. The germline CDR1 and CDR2 sequences are GTSNPN and SVGIG (reference sequence). V lost 5 bases to trimming and J lost 2 bases; unmatched junction nucleotides: 8. The CDR3 DNA follows: TGTGCCTGGGGTCGACAGGGCGGGAACTATGGCTACACCTTC. As protein: CAWGRQGGNYGYTF.

This chain uses TRBV2 with TRBJ1-4, with 7 nucleotides matching TRBD1. The CDR3 is made up of 16 amino acids. V was pared by 0 bases and J by 2 bases, with 3 bases of the junction left unmatched. Germline V lookup: CDR1 SNHLY, CDR2 FYNNEI. CDR3 nucleotide sequence: TGTGCCAGCAGTGAAGCCCAGGGGGTCACTAATGAAAAACTGTTTTTT. Its protein is CASSEAQGVTNEKLFF. The variable domain in full, completed from reference TRBV2 and TRBJ1-4, reads EPEVTQTPSHQVTQMGQEVILRCVPISNHLYFYWYRQILGQKVEFLVSFYNNEISEKSEIFDDQFSVERPDGSNFTLKIRSTKLEDSAMYFCASSEAQGVTNEKLFFGSGTQLSVL.

The sample holds one count of this clone. The gene calls are TRBV19 and TRBJ2-5, with TRBD1 identical over 9 bases. The germline V gene encodes CDR1 LNHDA and CDR2 SQIVND (reference sequence). Trimming took 3 bases from V and 4 from J; bases not matched to a gene: 6. This CDR3 contains 15 residues. CDR3 coding DNA: TGTGCCAGTAGTATCGGGACAGGGCATTCAGAGACCCAGTACTTC. This translates into CASSIGTGHSETQYF. The whole variable domain, remainder taken from reference TRBV19 and TRBJ2-5, is DGGITQSPKYLFRKEGQNVTLSCEQNLNHDAMYWYRQDPGQGLRLIYYSQIVNDFQKGDIAEGYSVSREKKESFPLTVTSAQKNPTAFYLCASSIGTGHSETQYFGPGTRLLVL.

The V gene is TRBV28, the J gene TRBJ2-1; 9 bases line up with TRBD1. The CDR3 is made up of 11 amino acids. Trimming at V came to 0 bases and at J to 16 bases, leaving 1 base not matched to a gene. From germline, CDR1 is MDHEN and CDR2 SYDVKM. CDR3 region: CASSLWGQGFF. DNA for the CDR3: TGTGCCAGCAGTTTATGGGGACAGGGATTCTTC. Combining the CDR3 with reference TRBV28 and TRBJ2-1 gives the whole variable domain DVKVTQSSRYLVKRTGEKVFLECVQDMDHENMFWYRQDPGLGLRLIYFSYDVKMKEKGDIPEGYSVSREKKERFSLILESASTNQTSMYLCASSLWGQGFFGPGTRLTVL.

This clone has just one count. The chain combines TRBV7-3 with TRBJ1-1; D remains ambiguous. Looked up from germline, CDR1 is SGHTA and CDR2 is FQGTGA. This CDR3 is built from 14 residues. Trimming removed 1 base from V and 4 bases from J, with 10 bases in between. CDR3 loop: CASSLIGRGTEAFF. The DNA for the CDR3 is TGTGCCAGCAGCTTAATCGGGCGGGGCACTGAAGCTTTCTTT.

The rearrangement links TRBV29-1 to TRBJ2-7; 8 positions match TRBD2. The CDR3 totals 17 residues. J was trimmed by 2 bases and V by 7 bases; bases with no gene match: 19. Germline loops: CDR1 SQVTM, CDR2 ANQGSEA. The DNA for the CDR3 is TGCAGCGCACGCGCGGAACCCTTCGGGAGGGTAACCTACGAGCAGTACTTC. This codes for CSARAEPFGRVTYEQYF.

The genes are TRBV5-1 and TRBJ2-5, with 11 bases that match TRBD1. V was pared by 3 bases and J by 4 bases, with 2 bases of the junction left unmatched. Looked up from germline, CDR1 is SGHRS and CDR2 is YFSETQ. This CDR3 has 14 amino acids. CDR3 coding DNA: TGCGCCAGCAGCTGGACAGGGGGCTCAGAGACCCAGTACTTC. Encoded protein: CASSWTGGSETQYF.

This chain connects TRBV7-7 to TRBJ2-1; 7 bases agree with TRBD2. With V trimmed by 0 bases and J by 6 bases, 2 bases remained unmatched. The CDR3 runs 14 residues. The germline gives CDR1 SSHAT, CDR2 FNYEAQ (reference sequence). The CDR3 sequence: CASSLAGGSNEQFF. The DNA for the CDR3 is TGTGCCAGCAGCTTAGCGGGAGGGTCCAATGAGCAGTTCTTC. Filled out from reference TRBV7-7 and TRBJ2-1, the complete variable domain reads GAGVSQSPRYKVTKRGQDVTLRCDPISSHATLYWYQQALGQGPEFLTYFNYEAQPDKSGLPSDRFSAERPEGSISTLTIQRTEQRDSAMYRCASSLAGGSNEQFFGPGTRLTVL.

The genes are TRBV19 and TRBJ1-5; 9 positions agree with TRBD1. The CDR3 runs to 17 residues. Germline V gene lookup returns CDR1 LNHDA and CDR2 SQIVND (reference sequence). Losses at the gene ends were 5 bases for V and 5 bases for J; bases not matched to a gene: 13. The CDR3 nucleotides are TGTGCCAGTAGTTCGGGCCCTGGACAGGGGAGGGATCAGCCCCAGCATTTT. This gives the protein CASSSGPGQGRDQPQHF.

This clone has only one observation. This chain connects TRBV6-8 to TRBJ1-5; TRBD1 matches 10 bases. CDR3 length: 16 residues. Germline CDR1 and CDR2: MNHGY and SAAAGT. With 7 bases clipped from V and 2 bases from J, the junction kept 8 bases outside the gene matches. This chain's CDR3 is CASTVSGQGCNQPQHF. The CDR3 DNA follows: TGTGCCAGCACGGTGTCGGGACAGGGGTGCAATCAGCCCCAGCATTTT.

The chain uses TRBV6-5 and TRBJ2-1; no reliable D call. This CDR3 has 15 residues. The germline V gene has CDR1 MNHEY and CDR2 SVGAGI. Trimming left V 7 bases short and J 7 bases short, with 20 bases between. The CDR3 DNA sequence: TGTGCCAGCATCCGGGTGGCCCTCGATGGGAATGAGCAGTTCTTC. Protein product: CASIRVALDGNEQFF.

The V gene is TRBV6-5, the J gene TRBJ2-3; TRBD2 matches 8 bases. From germline, CDR1 is MNHEY and CDR2 SVGAGI. V trimming: 4 bases; J trimming: 4 bases; junction bases outside the gene matches: 10. There are 16 residues in the CDR3. The CDR3 reads CASSFEAGDGADTQYF. The CDR3 DNA is TGTGCCAGCAGTTTCGAAGCGGGAGATGGTGCAGATACGCAGTATTTT.

The rearrangement joins TRBV15 to TRBJ1-4, with D hard to call. Trimming shortened V by 1 base and J by 13 bases, and 13 bases separated the two germline ends. This CDR3 contains 13 residues. The germline CDR1 and CDR2 sequences are LNHNV and YYDKDF (reference sequence). This chain's CDR3 is CATSRVPSNRLFF. The CDR3 nucleotides read TGTGCCACCAGCAGAGTCCCCTCTAATCGACTGTTTTTT.

The chain recombines TRBV19 with TRBJ2-1, with 15 bases that match TRBD2. V gave up 5 bases and J gave up 12 bases; unmatched junction bases: 11. The CDR3 runs to 16 residues. Germline CDR1 and CDR2: LNHDA and SQIVND (reference sequence). In nucleotides, the CDR3 is TGTGCCAGTAGTCCCCCGGCGGGACTAGCGGGAGGATGGCAGTTCTTC. Encoded protein: CASSPPAGLAGGWQFF.

This chain uses TRBV28 with TRBJ1-5; D unresolved. The germline V and J ends were trimmed by 9 bases and 3 bases, with 15 bases remaining between them. Germline loops: CDR1 MDHEN, CDR2 SYDVKM. The CDR3 is 14 amino acids. CDR3 DNA sequence: TGTGCCAGTAGGCCTGCGGGATCCAATCAGCCCCAGCATTTT. It encodes CASRPAGSNQPQHF.

This clone has just one count. The chain employs TRBV11-3 and TRBJ2-6, with TRBD1 matching 11 bases. Germline values: CDR1 SGHNT, CDR2 YENEEA. The V and J ends lost 4 bases and 1 base, in that order; junction bases with no gene match: 3. CDR3 length: 17 residues. Here the CDR3 reads CASSSGTGGSGANVLTF. CDR3 coding DNA: TGTGCCAGCAGCTCCGGGACAGGGGGATCTGGGGCCAACGTCCTGACTTTC.

The chain employs TRBV11-2 and TRBJ2-1; 9 nucleotides line up with TRBD2. J lost 0 bases, V lost 2 bases, and 5 bases had no gene match. CDR1 SGHAT and CDR2 FQNNGV come from the germline V gene. This CDR3 has 17 residues. The DNA for the CDR3 is TGTGCCAGCAGCTTATCTAGCGGGGAGAGCTCCTACAATGAGCAGTTCTTC. Translating gives CASSLSSGESSYNEQFF.

The chain links TRBV2 to TRBJ2-1, with D possibly matching TRBD2 (6 bases). CDR3 length equals 15 residues. Trimming cost V 6 bases and J 0 bases, with 12 bases left between them. From germline, CDR1 is SNHLY and CDR2 FYNNEI. The CDR3 reads CASRRDLSSYNEQFF. In DNA, the CDR3 is TGTGCCAGCAGAAGGGACTTGAGCTCCTACAATGAGCAGTTCTTC.

The chain couples TRBV19 to TRBJ1-4; D is perhaps TRBD1 (5 bases). Trimming took off 8 bases at V and 5 bases at J, with 15 bases between the two ends. The germline V gene encodes CDR1 LNHDA and CDR2 SQIVND (reference sequence). The CDR3 covers 14 residues. Written as DNA, the CDR3 is TGTGCCAGTTTAGGGAGGGGACGAAATGAAAAACTGTTTTTT. As protein: CASLGRGRNEKLFF.

The rearrangement joins TRBV11-3 to TRBJ2-1, with a tentative D call TRBD2 (5 bases). The CDR3 length is 13 residues. V lost 5 bases, J lost 5 bases, and 10 bases lay in between. Germline CDR1 and CDR2: SGHNT and YENEEA. The CDR3 DNA sequence: TGTGCCAGCAGCCATTTGAGGGACAATGAGCAGTTCTTC. Translation gives CASSHLRDNEQFF.

The chain recombines TRBV6-5 with TRBJ1-5, with D perhaps TRBD1 (5 bases). This CDR3 has 13 residues. V lost 5 bases to trimming and J lost 4 bases, with 9 bases between them. The germline V gene encodes CDR1 MNHEY and CDR2 SVGAGI. DNA of the CDR3: TGTGCCAGCAGTCCGAAGGGGAATCAGCCCCAGCATTTT. Translating it yields CASSPKGNQPQHF.

This sequence joins TRBV5-4 and TRBJ2-1; TRBD2 is a possible D gene (5 bases). Germline lookup yields CDR1 SGHNT and CDR2 YYREEE (reference sequence). The CDR3 has 13 residues. The V end was cut by 0 bases, the J end by 7 bases, with 8 bases between. Here the CDR3 DNA reads TGTGCCAGCAGCTTGGTGACGGGGAATGAGCAGTTCTTC. The encoded protein is CASSLVTGNEQFF.